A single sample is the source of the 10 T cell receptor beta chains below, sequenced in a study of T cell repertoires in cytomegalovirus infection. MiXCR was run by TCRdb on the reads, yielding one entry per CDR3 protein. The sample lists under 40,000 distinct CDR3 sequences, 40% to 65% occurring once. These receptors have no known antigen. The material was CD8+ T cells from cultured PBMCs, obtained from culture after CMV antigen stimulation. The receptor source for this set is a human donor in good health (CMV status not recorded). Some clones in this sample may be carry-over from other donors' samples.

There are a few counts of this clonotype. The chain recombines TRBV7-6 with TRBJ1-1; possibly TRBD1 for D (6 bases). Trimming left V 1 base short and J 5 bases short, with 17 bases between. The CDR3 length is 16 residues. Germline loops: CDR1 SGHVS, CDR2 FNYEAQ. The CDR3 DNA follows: TGTGCCAGCAGCTTAGAAGGGGGTTTTGGGTTTACTGAAGCTTTCTTT. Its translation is CASSLEGGFGFTEAFF.

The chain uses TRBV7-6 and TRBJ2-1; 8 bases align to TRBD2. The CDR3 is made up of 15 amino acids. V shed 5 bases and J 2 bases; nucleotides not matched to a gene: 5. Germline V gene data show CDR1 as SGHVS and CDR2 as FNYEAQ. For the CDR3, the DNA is TGTGCCAGCAGCGATAGCGGGGCCGCCTACAATGAGCAGTTCTTC. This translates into CASSDSGAAYNEQFF.

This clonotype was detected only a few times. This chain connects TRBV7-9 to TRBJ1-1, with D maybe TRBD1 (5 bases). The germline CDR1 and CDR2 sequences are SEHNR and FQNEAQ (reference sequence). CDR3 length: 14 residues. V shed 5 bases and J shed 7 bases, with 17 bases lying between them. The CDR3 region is CASSRDGIPGEAFF. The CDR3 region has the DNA TGTGCCAGCAGCAGGGACGGAATACCCGGTGAAGCTTTCTTT. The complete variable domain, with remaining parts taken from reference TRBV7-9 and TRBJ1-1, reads DTGVSQNPRHKITKRGQNVTFRCDPISEHNRLYWYRQTLGQGPEFLTYFQNEAQLEKSRLLSDRFSAERPKGSFSTLEIQRTEQGDSAMYLCASSRDGIPGEAFFGQGTRLTVV.

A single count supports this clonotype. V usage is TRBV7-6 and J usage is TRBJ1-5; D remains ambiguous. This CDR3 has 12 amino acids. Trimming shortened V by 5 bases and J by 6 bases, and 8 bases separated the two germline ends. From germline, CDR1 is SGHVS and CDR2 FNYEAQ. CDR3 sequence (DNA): TGTGCCAGCAGCCAGGCGAGTCAGCCCCAGCATTTT. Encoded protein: CASSQASQPQHF.

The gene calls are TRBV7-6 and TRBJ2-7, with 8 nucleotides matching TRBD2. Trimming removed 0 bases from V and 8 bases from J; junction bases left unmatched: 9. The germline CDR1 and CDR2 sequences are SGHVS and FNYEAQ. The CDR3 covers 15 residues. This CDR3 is CASSLAVGGANKQYF. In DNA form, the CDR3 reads TGTGCCAGCAGCTTAGCCGTCGGGGGGGCAAACAAGCAGTACTTC.

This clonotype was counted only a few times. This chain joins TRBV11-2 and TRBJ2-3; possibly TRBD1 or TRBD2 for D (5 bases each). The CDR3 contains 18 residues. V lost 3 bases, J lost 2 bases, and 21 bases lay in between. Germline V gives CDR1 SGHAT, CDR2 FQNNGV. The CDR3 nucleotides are TGTGCCAGCAGCTTGCCCCCGGGGCACCGTGGGGACACAGATACGCAGTATTTT. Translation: CASSLPPGHRGDTDTQYF.

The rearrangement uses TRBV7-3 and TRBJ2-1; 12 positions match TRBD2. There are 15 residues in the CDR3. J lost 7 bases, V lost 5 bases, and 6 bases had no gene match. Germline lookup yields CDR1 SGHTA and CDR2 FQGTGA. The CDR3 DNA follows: TGTGCCAGCAGCGTCCGACTAGCGGGAGAGAATGAGCAGTTCTTC. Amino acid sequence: CASSVRLAGENEQFF.

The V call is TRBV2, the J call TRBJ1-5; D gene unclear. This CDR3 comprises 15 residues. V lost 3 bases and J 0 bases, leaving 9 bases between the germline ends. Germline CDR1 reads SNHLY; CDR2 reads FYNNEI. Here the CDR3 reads CASSERSYSNQPQHF. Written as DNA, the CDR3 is TGTGCCAGCAGTGAGAGGAGTTATAGCAATCAGCCCCAGCATTTT.

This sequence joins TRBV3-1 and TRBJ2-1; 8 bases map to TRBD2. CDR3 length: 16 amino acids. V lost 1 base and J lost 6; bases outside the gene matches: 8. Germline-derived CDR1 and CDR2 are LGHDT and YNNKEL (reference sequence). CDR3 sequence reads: CASSQVDLAGFNEQFF. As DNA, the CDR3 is TGTGCCAGCAGCCAAGTGGATCTAGCGGGTTTCAATGAGCAGTTCTTC.

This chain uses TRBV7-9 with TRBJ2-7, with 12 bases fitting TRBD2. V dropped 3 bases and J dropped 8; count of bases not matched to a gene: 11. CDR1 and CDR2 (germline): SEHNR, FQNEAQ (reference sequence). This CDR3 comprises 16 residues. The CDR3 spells CASSLLTLAGGQKQYF. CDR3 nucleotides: TGTGCCAGCAGCTTGCTCACACTAGCGGGGGGACAGAAGCAGTACTTC.